The 20 T cell receptor beta chains below come from one sample, sequenced in a study of blood T cell repertoires in COVID-19. Clones were sequenced by immunoSEQ multiplex PCR, and TCRdb holds only the in-frame ones, with some missing. The table records more than 150,000 clones, about 80% of them present only once. The sample comprised peripheral blood. The origin of the receptors is a man in his thirties or forties with active or convalescent COVID-19.

The chain carries TRBV6-6 and TRBJ2-7, with 8 bases that match TRBD1. The CDR3 runs to 17 residues. The J segment lost 4 bases and the V segment lost 5 bases, leaving 16 bases of the junction unmatched. Germline V CDR1 and CDR2: MNHNY, SVGAGI (reference sequence). The CDR3 nucleotides are TGTGCCAGCAGTCTTGGGACAGGCCCTGCCGCGATATACGAGCAGTACTTC. It codes for CASSLGTGPAAIYEQYF.

This clone was seen only a few times. CDR3 bases: TGCGCCAGCAGTGATCCGAACGGTGAGCAGTTCTTC. This sequence encodes CASSDPNGEQFF. The V gene is TRBV10-2, the J gene TRBJ2-1; D gene ambiguous. V was pared by 3 bases and J by 9 bases, with 9 bases between. Per the germline V gene, CDR1 is WSHSY and CDR2 is SAAADI. This CDR3 comprises 12 residues.

The chain employs TRBV14 and TRBJ1-1; 7 bases align to TRBD1. The CDR3 runs to 12 residues. Trimming removed 4 bases from V and 5 bases from J; junction bases left unmatched: 1. Germline V lookup: CDR1 SGHDN, CDR2 FVKESK. The DNA of the CDR3 is TGTGCCAGCAGCCTGACAGGGACTGAAGCTTTCTTT. Protein product: CASSLTGTEAFF.

This clone has just one count. V usage is TRBV5-5 and J usage is TRBJ2-5; possible D gene TRBD2, 5 bases. Trimming removed 0 bases from V and 5 bases from J, with 11 bases in between. CDR3 length equals 14 residues. Germline-derived CDR1 and CDR2 are SGHKS and YYEKEE (reference sequence). CDR3 in DNA: TGTGCCAGCAGCTTGGGAGGGTCGGGGGAGACCCAGTACTTC. This codes for CASSLGGSGETQYF. The whole variable domain, remainder taken from reference TRBV5-5 and TRBJ2-5, is DAGVTQSPTHLIKTRGQQVTLRCSPISGHKSVSWYQQVLGQGPQFIFQYYEKEERGRGNFPDRFSARQFPNYSSELNVNALLLGDSALYLCASSLGGSGETQYFGPGTRLLVL.

The V gene is TRBV19, the J gene TRBJ2-3; D is unresolved. The CDR3 consists of 14 residues. From germline, CDR1 is LNHDA and CDR2 SQIVND (reference sequence). V was trimmed by 3 bases and J by 2 bases, leaving 9 bases between them. CDR3 DNA sequence: TGTGCCAGTAGTATCTCCTTTTCCACAGATACGCAGTATTTT. As protein: CASSISFSTDTQYF.

The chain's CDR3 is CASSLEGGFYEQYF. The CDR3 nucleotides read TGTGCCAGCAGCTTAGAGGGAGGGTTCTACGAGCAGTACTTC. The chain employs TRBV7-9 and TRBJ2-7; TRBD2 matches 7 bases. The V gene end was trimmed by 1 base and the J gene end by 3 bases; junction bases not matched to a gene: 3. Looked up from germline, CDR1 is SEHNR and CDR2 is FQNEAQ (reference sequence). This CDR3 has 14 amino acids.

The genes are TRBV9 and TRBJ1-1; 9 nucleotides agree with TRBD1. Germline trimming cut 1 base from V and 2 bases from J; bases unmatched to any gene: 9. The CDR3 spans 17 residues. Germline values: CDR1 SGDLS, CDR2 YYNGEE. CDR3 protein: CASSVSDRTGGNTEAFF. CDR3 sequence (DNA): TGTGCCAGCAGCGTAAGCGACCGAACAGGGGGCAACACTGAAGCTTTCTTT. The variable domain in full, with the rest retrieved from reference TRBV9 and TRBJ1-1, is DSGVTQTPKHLITATGQRVTLRCSPRSGDLSVYWYQQSLDQGLQFLIQYYNGEERAKGNILERFSAQQFPDLHSELNLSSLELGDSALYFCASSVSDRTGGNTEAFFGQGTRLTVV.

The rearrangement uses TRBV19 and TRBJ2-2; the D gene is possibly TRBD1 (7 bases). Trimming cost V 5 bases and J 3 bases, with 13 bases left between them. CDR3 size: 15 residues. Germline loops: CDR1 LNHDA, CDR2 SQIVND (reference sequence). The CDR3 protein is CASSLGGQYTGELFF. CDR3 sequence (DNA): TGTGCCAGTAGTTTGGGGGGACAGTACACCGGGGAGCTGTTTTTT.

This chain joins TRBV6-1 and TRBJ1-5, with TRBD1 as a possible D gene (5 bases). The V gene lost 0 bases and the J gene lost 11 bases, with 11 bases spanning the gap. This CDR3 is built from 13 residues. Germline V CDR1 and CDR2: MNHNS, SASEGT. CDR3 DNA sequence: TGTGCCAGCAGTGAAGCGGCTGGGGGGACCCAGCATTTT. It specifies CASSEAAGGTQHF.

The chain recombines TRBV2 with TRBJ2-2; 9 bases agree with TRBD1. The germline gives CDR1 SNHLY, CDR2 FYNNEI. The junction had 3 bases not matched to a gene; V was cut back by 6 bases and J by 4 bases. CDR3 length equals 14 residues. The CDR3 sequence: CASSWDRATGELFF. CDR3 DNA sequence: TGTGCCAGCAGCTGGGACAGGGCCACCGGGGAGCTGTTTTTT.

This clone was found a few times. This rearrangement joins TRBV4-1 to TRBJ1-5; perhaps TRBD1 as D (6 bases). Germline CDR1 MGHRA, CDR2 YSYEKL. Trimming took 1 base from V and 1 from J, leaving 11 bases between them. This CDR3 has 16 residues. The CDR3: CASSQVTGPSNQPQHF. The CDR3 DNA is TGCGCCAGCAGCCAAGTTACAGGGCCGAGCAATCAGCCCCAGCATTTT.

Concerning this clone itself: This CDR3 is also generated by other DNA sequences in the sample. V gene TRBV5-1 combines with J gene TRBJ1-1, with 10 bases lining up with TRBD1. This CDR3 is built from 16 residues. V lost 0 bases, J lost 0 bases, and 2 bases stayed unmatched. Germline V lookup: CDR1 SGHRS, CDR2 YFSETQ. In DNA, the CDR3 is TGCGCCAGCAGCTTGGCCGGGACAGGGGTGAACACTGAAGCTTTCTTT. Encoded protein: CASSLAGTGVNTEAFF.

This clone occurred a few times. The V gene is TRBV7-2, the J gene TRBJ2-1; D is perhaps TRBD2 (6 bases). V was clipped by 2 bases and J by 5 bases, with 13 bases between them. This CDR3 has 15 residues. Per germline, CDR1 SGHTA and CDR2 FQGNSA. CDR3 loop: CASSLSRGMNNEQFF. In DNA, the CDR3 is TGTGCCAGCAGCTTATCCCGGGGGATGAACAATGAGCAGTTCTTC.

This clone was seen only once. The chain couples TRBV3-1 (or the pseudogene TRBV3-2) to TRBJ1-1, with D tentatively TRBD1 (6 bases). The CDR3 has 15 amino acids. Germline values: CDR1 LGHDT, CDR2 YNNKEL (reference sequence). Trimming took 4 bases from V and 1 from J, leaving 13 bases between them. The CDR3 DNA follows: TGTGCCAGCAGCCCAGCAGGGACAAGGAACACTGAAGCTTTCTTT. Amino acids: CASSPAGTRNTEAFF.

V gene TRBV10-3 combines with J gene TRBJ1-2, with a possible D match to TRBD1 (5 bases). Germline V lookup: CDR1 ENHRY, CDR2 SYGVKD. V shed 0 bases and J shed 7 bases, with 15 bases lying between them. The CDR3 covers 15 residues. The CDR3 DNA sequence: TGTGCCATCAGTGAGTCGGACACCGTGAGAACTGGCTACACCTTC. Translation: CAISESDTVRTGYTF.

This clone has only a few counts. The chain has TRBV5-1 and TRBJ1-4, with TRBD1 identical over 12 bases. This CDR3 is 16 amino acids long. Germline-derived CDR1 and CDR2 are SGHRS and YFSETQ. The V gene end was trimmed by 4 bases and the J gene end by 8 bases; junction bases not matched to a gene: 9. CDR3 loop: CASSTGTGGIGEKLFF. DNA for the CDR3: TGCGCCAGCAGCACTGGGACAGGGGGCATAGGAGAAAAACTGTTTTTT.

The chain is built from TRBV7-2 and TRBJ1-2, with 9 bases matching TRBD1. The CDR3 is 19 amino acids. The V segment lost 2 bases and the J segment 5 bases; nucleotides outside the gene matches: 18. Per germline, CDR1 SGHTA and CDR2 FQGNSA. The CDR3 region has the DNA TGTGCCAGCAGCTTAAGGTTTGGGACAGGGTTTTCAGAAGGGTATGGCTACACCTTC. Protein product: CASSLRFGTGFSEGYGYTF.

This chain uses TRBV19 with TRBJ1-1, with 8 bases matching TRBD1. CDR1 LNHDA and CDR2 SQIVND come from the germline V gene (reference sequence). After removal of 7 bases from V and 1 base from J, the junction contained 5 bases not matched to a gene. This CDR3 has 14 residues. In nucleotides, the CDR3 is TGTGCCAGTACCCGAGACAGGGGGAACACTGAAGCTTTCTTT. Translation gives CASTRDRGNTEAFF.

This clone occurred a few times. This chain joins TRBV5-1 and TRBJ2-3; 9 nucleotides agree with TRBD2. V lost 0 bases and J lost 4; bases outside the gene matches: 6. The CDR3 runs to 16 residues. CDR1 and CDR2 from the germline V gene are SGHRS and YFSETQ. CDR3 residues: CASSLAVAGVPDTQYF. The DNA for the CDR3 is TGCGCCAGCAGCTTGGCCGTAGCGGGAGTCCCAGATACGCAGTATTTT.

The chain is built from TRBV9 and TRBJ2-1; 11 bases fit TRBD1. Germline-derived CDR1 and CDR2 are SGDLS and YYNGEE. This CDR3 spans 15 amino acids. V was clipped by 4 bases and J by 2 bases; unmatched bases: 2. In DNA form, the CDR3 reads TGTGCCAGCAGCCCGGGACAGGGGGCCTACAATGAGCAGTTCTTC. Residues: CASSPGQGAYNEQFF.